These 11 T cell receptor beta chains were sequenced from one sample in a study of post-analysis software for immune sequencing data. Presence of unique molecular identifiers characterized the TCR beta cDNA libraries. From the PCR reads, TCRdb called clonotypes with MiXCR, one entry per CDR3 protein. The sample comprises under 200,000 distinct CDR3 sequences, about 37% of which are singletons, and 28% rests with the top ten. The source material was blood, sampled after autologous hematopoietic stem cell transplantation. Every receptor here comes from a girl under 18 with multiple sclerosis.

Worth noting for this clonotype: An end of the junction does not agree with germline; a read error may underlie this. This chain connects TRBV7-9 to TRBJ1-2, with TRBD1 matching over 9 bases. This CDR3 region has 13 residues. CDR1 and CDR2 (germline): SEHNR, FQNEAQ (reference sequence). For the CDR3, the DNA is TGTACCAGCAGCCATCCGACAGGGGGTGGCTACACCTTC. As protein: CTSSHPTGGGYTF.

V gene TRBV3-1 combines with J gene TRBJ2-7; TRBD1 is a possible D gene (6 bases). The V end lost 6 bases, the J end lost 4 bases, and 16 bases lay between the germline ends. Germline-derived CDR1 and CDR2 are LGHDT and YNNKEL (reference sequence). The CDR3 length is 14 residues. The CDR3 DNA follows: TGTGCCAGCAGTTACCGAGGGGGAACTTACGAGCAGTACTTC. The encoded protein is CASSYRGGTYEQYF.

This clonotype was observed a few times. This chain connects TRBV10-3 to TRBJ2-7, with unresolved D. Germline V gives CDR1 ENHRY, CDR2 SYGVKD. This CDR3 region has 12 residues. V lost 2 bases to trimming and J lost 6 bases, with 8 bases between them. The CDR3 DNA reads TGTGCCATCAGTGAGGGACCCGGCGAGCAGTACTTC. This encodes CAISEGPGEQYF.

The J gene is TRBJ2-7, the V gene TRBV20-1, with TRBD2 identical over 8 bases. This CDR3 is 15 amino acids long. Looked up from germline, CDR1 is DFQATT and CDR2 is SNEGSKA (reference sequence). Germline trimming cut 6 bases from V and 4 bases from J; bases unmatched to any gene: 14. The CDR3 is CSARYDPTSVYEQYF. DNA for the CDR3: TGCAGTGCCAGATATGACCCGACTAGCGTTTACGAGCAGTACTTC.

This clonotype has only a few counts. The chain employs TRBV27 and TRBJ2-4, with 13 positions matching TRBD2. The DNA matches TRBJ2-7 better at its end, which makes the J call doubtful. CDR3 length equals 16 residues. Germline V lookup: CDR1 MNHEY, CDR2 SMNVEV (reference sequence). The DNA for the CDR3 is TGTGCCAGCAGTTCCAAGGGACTAGCGGGACCCTACGAGCAGTACTTC. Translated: CASSSKGLAGPYEQYF.

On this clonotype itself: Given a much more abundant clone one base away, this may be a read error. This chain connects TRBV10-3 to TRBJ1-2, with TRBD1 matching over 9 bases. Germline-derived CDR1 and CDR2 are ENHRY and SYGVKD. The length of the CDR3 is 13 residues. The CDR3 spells CAISGTGGYDYTF. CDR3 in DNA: TGTGCCATCAGTGGTACAGGGGGCTATGACTACACCTTC.

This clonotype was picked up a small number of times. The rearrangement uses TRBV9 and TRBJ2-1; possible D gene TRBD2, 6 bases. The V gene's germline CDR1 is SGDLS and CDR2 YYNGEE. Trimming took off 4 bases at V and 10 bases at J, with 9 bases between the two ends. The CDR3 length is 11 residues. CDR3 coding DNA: TGTGCCAGCAGCCCGGGACTGGAGCAGTTCTTC. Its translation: CASSPGLEQFF.

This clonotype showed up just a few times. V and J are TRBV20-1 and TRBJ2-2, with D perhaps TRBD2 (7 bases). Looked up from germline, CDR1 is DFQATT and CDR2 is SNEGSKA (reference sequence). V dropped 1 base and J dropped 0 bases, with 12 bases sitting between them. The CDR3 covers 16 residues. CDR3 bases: TGCAGTGCTAGAGGGGGGGGCGACGCGAACACCGGGGAGCTGTTTTTT. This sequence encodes CSARGGGDANTGELFF.

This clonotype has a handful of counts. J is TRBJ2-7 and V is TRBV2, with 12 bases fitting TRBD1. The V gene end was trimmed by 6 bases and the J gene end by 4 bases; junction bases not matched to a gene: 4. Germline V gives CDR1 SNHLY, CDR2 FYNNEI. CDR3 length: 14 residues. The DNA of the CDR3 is TGTGCCAGCAGACCGGGACAGGGGGCTTACGAGCAGTACTTC. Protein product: CASRPGQGAYEQYF. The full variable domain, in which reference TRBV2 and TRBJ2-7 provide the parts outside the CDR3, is EPEVTQTPSHQVTQMGQEVILRCVPISNHLYFYWYRQILGQKVEFLVSFYNNEISEKSEIFDDQFSVERPDGSNFTLKIRSTKLEDSAMYFCASRPGQGAYEQYFGPGTRLTVT.

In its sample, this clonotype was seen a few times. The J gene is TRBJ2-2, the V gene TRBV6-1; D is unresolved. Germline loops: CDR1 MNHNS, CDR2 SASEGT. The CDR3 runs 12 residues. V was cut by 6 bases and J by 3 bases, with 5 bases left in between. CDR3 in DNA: TGTGCCAGCAGCACCTACACCGGGGAGCTGTTTTTT. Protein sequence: CASSTYTGELFF.

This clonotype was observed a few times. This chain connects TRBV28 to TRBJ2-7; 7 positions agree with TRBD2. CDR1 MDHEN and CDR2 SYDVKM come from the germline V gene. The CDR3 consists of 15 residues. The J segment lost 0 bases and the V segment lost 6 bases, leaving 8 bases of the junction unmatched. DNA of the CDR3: TGTGCCAGCAGCCATAGCGGGTCTAGCTCCTACGAGCAGTACTTC. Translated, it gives CASSHSGSSSYEQYF.